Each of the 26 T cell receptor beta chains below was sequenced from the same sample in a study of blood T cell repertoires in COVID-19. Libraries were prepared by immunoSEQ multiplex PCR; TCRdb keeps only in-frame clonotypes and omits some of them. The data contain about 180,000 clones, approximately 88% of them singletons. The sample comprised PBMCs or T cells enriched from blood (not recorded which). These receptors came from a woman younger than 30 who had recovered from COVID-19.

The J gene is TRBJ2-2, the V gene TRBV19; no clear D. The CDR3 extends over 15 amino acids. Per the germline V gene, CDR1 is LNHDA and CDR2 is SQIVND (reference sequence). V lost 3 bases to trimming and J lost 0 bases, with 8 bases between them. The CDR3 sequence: CASSIAYPNTGELFF. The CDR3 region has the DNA TGTGCCAGTAGTATTGCCTACCCGAACACCGGGGAGCTGTTTTTT.

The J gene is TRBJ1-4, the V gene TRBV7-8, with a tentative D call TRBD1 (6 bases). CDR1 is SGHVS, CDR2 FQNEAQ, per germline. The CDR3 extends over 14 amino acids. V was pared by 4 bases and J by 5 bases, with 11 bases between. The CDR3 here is CASSSTDRNEKLFF. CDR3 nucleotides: TGTGCCAGCAGCTCGACGGACAGAAATGAAAAACTGTTTTTT.

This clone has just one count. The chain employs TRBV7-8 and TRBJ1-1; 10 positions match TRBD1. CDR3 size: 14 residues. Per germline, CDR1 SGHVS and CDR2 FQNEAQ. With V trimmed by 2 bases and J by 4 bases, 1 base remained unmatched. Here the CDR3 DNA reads TGTGCCAGCAGCTTATGGGACAGGGGCACTGAAGCTTTCTTT. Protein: CASSLWDRGTEAFF.

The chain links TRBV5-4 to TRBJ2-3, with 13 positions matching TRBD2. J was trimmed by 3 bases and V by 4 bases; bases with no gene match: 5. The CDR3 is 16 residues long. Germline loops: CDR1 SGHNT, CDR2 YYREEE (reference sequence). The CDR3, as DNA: TGTGCCAGCAGCGGACTAGCGGGAGTGGGTACAGATACGCAGTATTTT. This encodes CASSGLAGVGTDTQYF.

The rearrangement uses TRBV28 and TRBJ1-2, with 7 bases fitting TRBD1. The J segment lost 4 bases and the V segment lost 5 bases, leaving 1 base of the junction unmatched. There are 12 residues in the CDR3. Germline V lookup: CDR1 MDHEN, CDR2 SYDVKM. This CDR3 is CASSRDSYGYTF. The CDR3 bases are TGTGCCAGCAGTCGGGACAGCTATGGCTACACCTTC.

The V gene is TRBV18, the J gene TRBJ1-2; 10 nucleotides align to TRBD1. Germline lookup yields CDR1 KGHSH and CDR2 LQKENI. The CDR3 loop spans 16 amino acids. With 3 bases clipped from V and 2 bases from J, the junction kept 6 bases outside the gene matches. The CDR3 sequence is CASSPSTGGENYGYTF. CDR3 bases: TGTGCCAGCTCACCGTCGACAGGGGGCGAGAACTATGGCTACACCTTC.

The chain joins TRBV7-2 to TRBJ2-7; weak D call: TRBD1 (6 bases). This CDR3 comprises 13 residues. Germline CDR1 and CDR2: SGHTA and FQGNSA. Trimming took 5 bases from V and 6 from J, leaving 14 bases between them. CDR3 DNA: TGTGCCAGCAGCCAGGGACAAGTCGGCGAGCAGTACTTC. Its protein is CASSQGQVGEQYF.

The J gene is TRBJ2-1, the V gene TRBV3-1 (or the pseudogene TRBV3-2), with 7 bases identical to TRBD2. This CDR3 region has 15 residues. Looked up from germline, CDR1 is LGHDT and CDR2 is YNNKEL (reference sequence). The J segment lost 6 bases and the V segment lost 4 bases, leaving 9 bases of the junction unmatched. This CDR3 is CASSPRAGVGNEQFF. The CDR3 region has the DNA TGTGCCAGCAGCCCCCGTGCGGGAGTTGGCAATGAGCAGTTCTTC.

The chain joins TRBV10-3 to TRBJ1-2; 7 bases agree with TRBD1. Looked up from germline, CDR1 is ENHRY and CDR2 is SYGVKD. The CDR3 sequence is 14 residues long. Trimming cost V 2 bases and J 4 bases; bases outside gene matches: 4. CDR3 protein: CAISERQGSYGYTF. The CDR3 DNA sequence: TGTGCCATCAGTGAGAGACAGGGAAGCTATGGCTACACCTTC.

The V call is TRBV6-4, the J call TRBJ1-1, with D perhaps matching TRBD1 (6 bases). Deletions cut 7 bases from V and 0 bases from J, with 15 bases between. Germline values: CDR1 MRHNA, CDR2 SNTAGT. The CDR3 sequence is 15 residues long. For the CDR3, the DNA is TGTGCCAGCACCGAGGACAGCGGATTGAACACTGAAGCTTTCTTT. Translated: CASTEDSGLNTEAFF.

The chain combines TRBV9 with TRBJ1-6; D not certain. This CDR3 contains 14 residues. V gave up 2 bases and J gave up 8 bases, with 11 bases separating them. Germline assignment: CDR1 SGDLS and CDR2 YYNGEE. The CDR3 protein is CASSVGVYDSPLHF. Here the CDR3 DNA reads TGTGCCAGCAGCGTCGGGGTCTACGATTCACCCCTCCACTTT. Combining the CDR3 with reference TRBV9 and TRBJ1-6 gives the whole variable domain DSGVTQTPKHLITATGQRVTLRCSPRSGDLSVYWYQQSLDQGLQFLIQYYNGEERAKGNILERFSAQQFPDLHSELNLSSLELGDSALYFCASSVGVYDSPLHFGNGTRLTVT.

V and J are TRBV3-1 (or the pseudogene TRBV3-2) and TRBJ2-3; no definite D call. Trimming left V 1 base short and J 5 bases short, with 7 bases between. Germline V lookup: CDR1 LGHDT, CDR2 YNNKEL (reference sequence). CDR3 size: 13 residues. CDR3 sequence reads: CASSQVVRDTQYF. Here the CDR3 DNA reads TGTGCCAGCAGCCAAGTTGTGAGAGATACGCAGTATTTT.

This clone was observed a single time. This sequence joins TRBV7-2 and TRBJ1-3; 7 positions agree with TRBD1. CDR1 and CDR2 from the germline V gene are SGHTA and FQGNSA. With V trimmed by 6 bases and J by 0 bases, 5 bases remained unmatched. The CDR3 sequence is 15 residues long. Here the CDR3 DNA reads TGTGCCAGCAGGACGACAGGGCCCTCTGGAAACACCATATATTTT. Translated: CASRTTGPSGNTIYF.

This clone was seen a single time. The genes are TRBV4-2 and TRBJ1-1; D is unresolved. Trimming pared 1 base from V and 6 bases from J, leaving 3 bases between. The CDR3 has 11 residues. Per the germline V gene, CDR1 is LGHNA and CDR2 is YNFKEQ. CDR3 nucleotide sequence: TGTGCCAGCAGCCAAGGGCCTGAAGCTTTCTTT. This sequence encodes CASSQGPEAFF.

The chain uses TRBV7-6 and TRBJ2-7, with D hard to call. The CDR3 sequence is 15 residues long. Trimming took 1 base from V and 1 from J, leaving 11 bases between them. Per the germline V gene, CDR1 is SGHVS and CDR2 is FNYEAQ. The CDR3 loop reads CASSLGSHSSYEQYF. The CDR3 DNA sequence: TGTGCCAGCAGCTTAGGGTCCCACAGTTCCTACGAGCAGTACTTC.

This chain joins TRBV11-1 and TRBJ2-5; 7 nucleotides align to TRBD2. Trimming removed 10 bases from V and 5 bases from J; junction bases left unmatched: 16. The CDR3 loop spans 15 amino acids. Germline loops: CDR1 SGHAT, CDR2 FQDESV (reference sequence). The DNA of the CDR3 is TGTGCCATCCTGACCGCTAGCGGTGGGATCGAGACCCAGTACTTC. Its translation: CAILTASGGIETQYF.

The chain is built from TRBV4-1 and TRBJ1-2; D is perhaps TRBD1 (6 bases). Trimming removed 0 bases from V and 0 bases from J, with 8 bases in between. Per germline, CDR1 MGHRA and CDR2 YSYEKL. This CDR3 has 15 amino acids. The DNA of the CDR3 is TGCGCCAGCAGCCAAGAAAGGGGGACTAACTATGGCTACACCTTC. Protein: CASSQERGTNYGYTF.

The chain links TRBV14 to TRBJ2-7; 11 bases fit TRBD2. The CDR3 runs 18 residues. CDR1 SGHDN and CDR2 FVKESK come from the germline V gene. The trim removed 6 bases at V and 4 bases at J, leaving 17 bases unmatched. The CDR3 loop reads CASRLTGGATSGKYEQYF. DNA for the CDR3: TGTGCCAGCAGACTCACAGGGGGCGCGACTAGCGGGAAGTACGAGCAGTACTTC. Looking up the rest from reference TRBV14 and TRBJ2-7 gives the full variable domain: EAGVTQFPSHSVIEKGQTVTLRCDPISGHDNLYWYRRVMGKEIKFLLHFVKESKQDESGMPNNRFLAERTGGTYSTLKVQPAELEDSGVYFCASRLTGGATSGKYEQYFGPGTRLTVT.

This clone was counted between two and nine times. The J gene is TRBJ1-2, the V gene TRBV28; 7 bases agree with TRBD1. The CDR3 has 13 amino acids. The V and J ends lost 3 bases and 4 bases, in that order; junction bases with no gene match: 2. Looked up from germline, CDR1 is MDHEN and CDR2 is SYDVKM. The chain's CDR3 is CASSFQGGYGYTF. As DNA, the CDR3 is TGTGCCAGCAGTTTTCAGGGGGGCTATGGCTACACCTTC.

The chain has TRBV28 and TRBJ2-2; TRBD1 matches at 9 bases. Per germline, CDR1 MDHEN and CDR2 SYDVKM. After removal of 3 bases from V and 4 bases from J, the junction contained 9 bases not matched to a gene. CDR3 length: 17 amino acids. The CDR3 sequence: CASSFLQGAPVTGELFF. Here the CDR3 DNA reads TGTGCCAGCAGTTTTCTACAGGGGGCGCCGGTCACCGGGGAGCTGTTTTTT.

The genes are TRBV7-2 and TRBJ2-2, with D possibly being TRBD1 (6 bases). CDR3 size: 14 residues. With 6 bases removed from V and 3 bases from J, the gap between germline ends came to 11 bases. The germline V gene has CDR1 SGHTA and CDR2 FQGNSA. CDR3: CASRLTGYTGELFF. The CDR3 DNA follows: TGTGCCAGCAGACTGACAGGATACACCGGGGAGCTGTTTTTT. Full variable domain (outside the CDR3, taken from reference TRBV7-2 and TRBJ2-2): GAGVSQSPSNKVTEKGKDVELRCDPISGHTALYWYRQSLGQGLEFLIYFQGNSAPDKSGLPSDRFSAERTGGSVSTLTIQRTQQEDSAVYLCASRLTGYTGELFFGEGSRLTVL.

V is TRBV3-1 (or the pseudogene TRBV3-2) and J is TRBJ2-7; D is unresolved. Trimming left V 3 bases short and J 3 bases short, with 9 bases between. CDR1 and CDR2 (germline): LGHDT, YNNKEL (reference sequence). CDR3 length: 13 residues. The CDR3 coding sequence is TGTGCCAGCAGCCATGGGCCACGCTACGAGCAGTACTTC. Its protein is CASSHGPRYEQYF.

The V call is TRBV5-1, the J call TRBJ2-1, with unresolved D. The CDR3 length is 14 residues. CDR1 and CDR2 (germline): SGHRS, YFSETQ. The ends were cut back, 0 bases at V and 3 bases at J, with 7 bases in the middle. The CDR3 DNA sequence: TGCGCCAGCAGCTTGGATCGGGTCTACAATGAGCAGTTCTTC. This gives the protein CASSLDRVYNEQFF.

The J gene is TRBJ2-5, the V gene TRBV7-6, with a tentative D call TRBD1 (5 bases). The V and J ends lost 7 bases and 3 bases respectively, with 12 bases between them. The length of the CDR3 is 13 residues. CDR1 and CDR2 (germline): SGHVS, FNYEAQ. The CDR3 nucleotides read TGTGCCAGCACCTACGGCAGGGAAGAGACCCAGTACTTC. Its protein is CASTYGREETQYF.

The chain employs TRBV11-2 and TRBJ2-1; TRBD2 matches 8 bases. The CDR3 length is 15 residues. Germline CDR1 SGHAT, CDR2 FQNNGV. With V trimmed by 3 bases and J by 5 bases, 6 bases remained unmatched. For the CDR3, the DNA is TGTGCCAGCAGCTTCGACGGGAGGGTGGACAATGAGCAGTTCTTC. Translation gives CASSFDGRVDNEQFF.

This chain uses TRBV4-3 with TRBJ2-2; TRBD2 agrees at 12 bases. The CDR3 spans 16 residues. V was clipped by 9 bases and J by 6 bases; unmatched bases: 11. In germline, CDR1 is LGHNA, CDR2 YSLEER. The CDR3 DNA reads TGCGCCAGAAGGACTAGCGGGGCCCTAGCGGCCGGGGAGCTGTTTTTT. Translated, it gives CARRTSGALAAGELFF.